A single sample gave rise to the 6 T cell receptor beta chains below, sequenced in a study of Graves' ophthalmopathy and Graves' hyperthyroidism. Scientists amplified the TCR beta CDR3 regions from RNA transcripts. After a first-round RT-PCR with HTBI primers, a second-round multiplex PCR was run. TCRdb reprocessed the multiplex PCR reads via MiXCR and lists one record per CDR3 protein. This table holds around 1.1 million distinct CDR3 sequences, 35% to 45% found once. Sequencing input: peripheral blood or thyroid tissue (not recorded which). The receptors stem from an adult man with Graves' hyperthyroidism.

This chain links TRBV5-1 with TRBJ1-1; tentatively, D is TRBD1 (5 bases). This CDR3 region has 14 residues. The germline V and J ends were trimmed by 7 bases and 3 bases, with 16 bases remaining between them. Germline CDR1 reads SGHRS; CDR2 reads YFSETQ. The CDR3, as DNA: TGCGCCAGCTCGATCAGGCTCAGGGACACTGAAGCTTTCTTT. Translation gives CASSIRLRDTEAFF.

The J gene is TRBJ2-7, the V gene TRBV18; D remains unclear. The germline V gene encodes CDR1 KGHSH and CDR2 LQKENI. The CDR3 length is 12 residues. V was clipped by 5 bases and J by 2 bases, with 7 bases between them. CDR3 amino acids: CASSTETYEQYF. Written as DNA, the CDR3 is TGTGCCAGCTCAACCGAAACCTACGAGCAGTACTTC.

This clonotype appeared a few times. The DNA for the CDR3 is TGTGCCAGCAGCCCAAGAGGGGGCTTCGCAAACACTGAAGCTTTCTTT. As protein: CASSPRGGFANTEAFF. The chain has TRBV7-2 and TRBJ1-1, with 7 positions matching TRBD1. The CDR3 extends over 16 amino acids. Germline CDR1 and CDR2: SGHTA and FQGNSA. The junction had 11 bases not matched to a gene; V was cut back by 5 bases and J by 2 bases.

The chain recombines TRBV2 with TRBJ1-1, with unresolved D. The CDR3 is 11 residues long. Germline assignment: CDR1 SNHLY and CDR2 FYNNEI. Trimming stripped 3 bases from V and 9 bases from J, with 8 bases between. CDR3 nucleotide sequence: TGTGCCAGCAGTGAGGCCCGTCAAGCTTTCTTT. It encodes CASSEARQAFF. Complete variable domain (other parts from reference TRBV2 and TRBJ1-1): EPEVTQTPSHQVTQMGQEVILRCVPISNHLYFYWYRQILGQKVEFLVSFYNNEISEKSEIFDDQFSVERPDGSNFTLKIRSTKLEDSAMYFCASSEARQAFFGQGTRLTVV.

This clonotype has a handful of counts. The V gene is TRBV27, the J gene TRBJ2-5; no clear D gene. V was trimmed by 6 bases and J by 2 bases, leaving 10 bases between them. The germline V gene has CDR1 MNHEY and CDR2 SMNVEV (reference sequence). There are 13 residues in the CDR3. The CDR3 here is CASSKVTQETQYF. The CDR3, as DNA: TGTGCCAGCAGCAAGGTTACGCAAGAGACCCAGTACTTC.

The table lists this clonotype with many counts. The chain couples TRBV7-9 to TRBJ1-1; no clear D. The length of the CDR3 is 14 residues. In germline, CDR1 is SEHNR, CDR2 FQNEAQ (reference sequence). Trimming shortened V by 7 bases and J by 4 bases, and 16 bases separated the two germline ends. The CDR3 spells CASINDNLGTEAFF. In DNA form, the CDR3 reads TGTGCCAGCATCAATGACAACCTGGGCACTGAAGCTTTCTTT. Looking up the rest from reference TRBV7-9 and TRBJ1-1 gives the full variable domain: DTGVSQNPRHKITKRGQNVTFRCDPISEHNRLYWYRQTLGQGPEFLTYFQNEAQLEKSRLLSDRFSAERPKGSFSTLEIQRTEQGDSAMYLCASINDNLGTEAFFGQGTRLTVV.